Detailed here is one T cell receptor beta chain. Its antigen is currently not known. There are no base qualities to consult, and no much larger clone falls within one base. The immunoSEQ Assay, a bias-controlled multiplex PCR, was used to amplify TCRbeta CDR3 regions from genomic DNA. Turning to the authors' computational methods: The number of nucleated cells in each sample was estimated from the amplification of reference gene primers within the assay. To quantify the absolute abundance of each unique TCRbeta CDR3 rearrangement, sequence reads were collapsed and filtered. For each sample, productive Simpson clonality was calculated as the square root of Simpson's diversity index over productive rearrangements. TCRdb mirrors the immuneACCESS table, restricted to in-frame sequences. Some clones are absent from its copies; in checked studies, under half trace to an unresolved V gene, and the reason for the others is unknown. V and J calls and clone size come straight from that table; D and trimming were deduced from the DNA. In all, the sample holds 150,000 to 200,000 clones, and about 81% of those were seen once. Roughly 10% of the sample goes to the ten largest clones.

These data are taken from a study of blood T cell repertoires in COVID-19 (dated by TCRdb to the early 2020s). In terms of the full investigation: The collaborator samples originated in the United States, Italy and Spain and spanned the acute and convalescent phases of COVID-19. The prospective study material was composed of cDNA or gDNA derived from T cells, B-cell-depleted T cells, or PBMCs. Subjects who had been exposed to COVID-19, were actively infected with it, or had recovered from it provided the deeply sampled blood TCRbeta repertoires that made up the dataset. The repertoires were released in a freely available public database intended as a resource for research on the immune response to SARS-CoV-2. The samples were drawn from two sources: the first 160 participants of the ongoing ImmuneRACE study, and over 1,000 subjects contributed by 6 global collaborators. Sample metadata almost always included a de-identified subject ID, COVID-19 status, age in years and sex. Where available, HLA class I and class II types were taken from metadata supplied by the sample provider and were not determined by assay-based typing. The investigation overall reported the following: How much clinical and demographic metadata was included differed by source and by participant, and the metadata was provided uncurated.

Whole blood was collected in K2EDTA tubes by collaborating institutions according to the institutions' own protocols. Collaborator samples were shipped for TCRbeta analysis as frozen whole blood, isolated PBMCs, or DNA extracted from either sample type. The V end loses 4 bases and the J end loses 3 bases, and a stretch of 7 bases separates them. The CDR3, from cysteine to phenylalanine, totals 12 residues. Of all the DNA, just the CDR3 is kept, 36 bases in frame from base 1. Reading the germline V gene gives CDR1 SGHDN and CDR2 FVKESK. The chain joins TRBV14 to TRBJ2-7; a tentative D match to TRBD1 spans 6 bases. The sequence derives from a human donor in a cohort sampled during active COVID-19. Sequencing used peripheral blood. The nucleotides read TGTGCCAGCAGCCGGACAGTCTACGAGCAGTACTTC. It translates to CASSRTVYEQYF.